This T cell receptor (beta chain) is drawn from a study of T cell responses to AZD1222 COVID-19 vaccine. V lost 5 bases to trimming and J lost 6 bases, with 16 bases between them. The CDR3 is 14 residues long. The germline V gene encodes CDR1 MDHEN and CDR2 SYDVKM. As for this clone: Its antigen remains unidentified.

Regarding the study as a whole: Nearly half of unique spike-specific TCRs reportedly avoided B.1.351 and B.1.1.7 mutated regions. Sampled repertoires all dated from after the peak T cell response. Increases in Spike-specific TCR breadth and depth were seen after two AZD1222 doses.

Repertoires were generated with immunoSEQ multiplex PCR, while TCRdb's copy carries only in-frame clones and drops some. Seen here are about 260,000 clones, 90% to 95% observed once, and the top ten hold approximately 0.52%. The chain has TRBV28 and TRBJ1-1; D is undetermined. The starting material was peripheral blood, obtained on day 0 of AZD1222 vaccination. The sequence was collected from an adult in good health. DNA of the CDR3: TGTGCCAGCAGTGCCCCTCAAGTCTTCGCTGAAGCTTTCTTT. Translating it yields CASSAPQVFAEAFF.